These T cell receptor beta chains were read from a single sample in a study of brain metastases from non-small cell lung cancer. Data came from immunoSEQ multiplex PCR; TCRdb stores just in-frame clones and leaves some out. The data hold roughly 1,200 clones, with 85% observed a single time. The sample comprised tissue from a brain metastasis. These receptors came from a donor aged 40 or older with non-small cell lung cancer. Both conserved end residues are part of each CDR3.

V gene,J gene,CDR3 protein
TRBV27,TRBJ2-5,CASSETLGETQYF
TRBV6-5,TRBJ2-2,CASSYPGRANTGELFF
TRBV27,TRBJ2-7,CASSSQRQGSTYEQYF
TRBV19,TRBJ1-5,CASKRQNNQPQHF
TRBV5-1,TRBJ2-1,CASSFGYEQFF
TRBV5-5,TRBJ2-2,CASSLAGRFRELFF
TRBV5-6,TRBJ1-1,CASSLGSLEAFF
TRBV30,TRBJ1-2,CAWAGDELTNYGYTF
TRBV5-4,TRBJ2-4,CASSPGQRLAKNIQYF
TRBV5-4,TRBJ2-7,CASSVSGTAIYEQYF
TRBV20-1,TRBJ1-2,CSASTTNDNYGYTF
TRBV3-1/TRBV3-2,TRBJ2-5,CASSHVNQETQYF
TRBV19,TRBJ1-1,CASVLGQGRDLITEAFF
TRBV6-1,TRBJ1-1,CASTLRAGTEAFF
TRBV6-5,TRBJ1-3,CASRGQVNAGNTIYF
TRBV4-1,TRBJ1-4,CASSQLGGPNEKLFF
TRBV10-3,TRBJ2-5,CAISRTSGPKTETQYF
TRBV18,TRBJ2-7,CASSPAYEQYF
TRBV9,TRBJ2-1,CASSVGLAEYNEQFF
TRBV18,TRBJ2-1,CASSPISAGGQGEQFF
TRBV11-2,TRBJ1-1,CASSAGFTEAFF
TRBV6-1,TRBJ2-7,CASSEARYEQYF
TRBV2,TRBJ1-1,CASSEMVGVPEAFF
TRBV7-9,TRBJ1-4,CTSSNGGSPNEKLFF
TRBV11-1,TRBJ1-5,CASSLRDSPSQPQHF
TRBV27,TRBJ1-1,CASSPPETGGDTEAFF
TRBV19,TRBJ2-7,CASSMGTVSSYEQYF
TRBV19,TRBJ1-6,CASGQGAGSPLHF
TRBV7-8,TRBJ1-6,CASSLDREGSPLHF
TRBV6-5,TRBJ1-2,CASREGNYGYTF
TRBV6-5,TRBJ2-5,CASSSGEETQYF
TRBV10-3,TRBJ2-3,CAISDRTSGAGSDTQYF
TRBV24-1,TRBJ2-3,CATAGSEGTDTQYF
TRBV7-8,TRBJ1-1,CASSLARALNTEAFF
TRBV19,TRBJ1-2,CASSPRDPQRYGYTF
TRBV12-5,TRBJ2-3,CASGSPERDSTDTQYF
TRBV28,TRBJ2-2,CASSLLGLAGYTNTGELFF
TRBV10-3,TRBJ2-7,CAIRTGTGSSYEQYF
TRBV11-3,TRBJ2-1,CASSGVAGYNEQFF
TRBV7-6,TRBJ2-1,CASSPWGEGEQFF
TRBV6-4,TRBJ2-3,CASSDSAGNTDTQYF